These T cell receptor beta chains were read from a single sample in a study of cytomegalovirus exposure and HLA in healthy donors. The assay was immunoSEQ multiplex PCR, and TCRdb's table has in-frame clones only and misses some. The table has approximately 180,000 clones, around 87% seen once. The sequenced sample consisted of PBMCs. The receptors were gathered from a woman under 30 in good health and CMV-seronegative. The CDR3 runs from the conserved cysteine through the conserved F or W. A D gene is named only where the DNA matches it firmly. The listing skips clone size in some rows; elsewhere it reads once, few, many or a size class.

d_call j_call clone_size v_call cdr3_nt cdr3_aa
TRBD1 TRBJ2-7 once TRBV7-2 TGTGCCAGCAGCCCGGACAGGGCTTCCTACGAGCAGTACTTC CASSPDRASYEQYF
. TRBJ1-1 . TRBV28 TGTGCCACCTCCACAGAAACTGAAGCTTTCTTT CATSTETEAFF
TRBD2 TRBJ2-3 . TRBV13 TGTGCCAGCAGCTCTCGACTAGCGGTGGGCACAGATACGCAGTATTTT CASSSRLAVGTDTQYF
TRBD1 TRBJ1-1 few TRBV7-2 TGTGCCAGCAGCTTGACAGGGGTGAACACTGAAGCTTTCTTT CASSLTGVNTEAFF
TRBD1 TRBJ1-1 few TRBV18 TGTGCCAGCTCCCCAGGGGGGGAGGATGAAGCTTTCTTT CASSPGGEDEAFF
TRBD1 TRBJ2-5 . TRBV6-5 TGTGCCAGCAGTTATACTGGACAGGCCTGGGAGACCCAGTACTTC CASSYTGQAWETQYF
TRBD2 TRBJ2-3 . TRBV27 TGTGCCAGCAGTCCCCTAGCGGGGGGGCCAGCTGTGGGCACAGATACGCAGTATTTT CASSPLAGGPAVGTDTQYF
. TRBJ1-2 . TRBV14 TGTGCCAGCAGCCCCTTGCGGGGGAGAGACTATGGCTACACCTTC CASSPLRGRDYGYTF
TRBD2 TRBJ2-7 . TRBV19 TGTGCCAGTAGTATATCGGGACTAGCGGACTACGAGCAGTACTTC CASSISGLADYEQYF
. TRBJ2-3 . TRBV6-5 TGTGCCAGCAGTTACTCAGGGACTCGCACAGATACGCAGTATTTT CASSYSGTRTDTQYF
. TRBJ2-3 . TRBV2 TGTGCCAGCAGAGCCCCGTCCAGCACAGATACGCAGTATTTT CASRAPSSTDTQYF
TRBD1 TRBJ2-7 . TRBV5-1 TGCGCCAGCAGCACTGCCCCGGGACAGGGAACCTACGAGCAGTACTTC CASSTAPGQGTYEQYF
. TRBJ1-1 . TRBV30 TGTGCCTGGGGCCTAAGAGGGACTGAAGCTTTCTTT CAWGLRGTEAFF
. TRBJ1-6 . TRBV28 TGTGCCAGCAGGGGAGTTGATTCACCCCTCCACTTT CASRGVDSPLHF
TRBD2 TRBJ2-2 . TRBV2 TGTGCCAGCAGCGGGAGGGACACCGGGGAGCTGTTTTTT CASSGRDTGELFF
TRBD1 TRBJ2-7 . TRBV5-1 TGCGCCAGCAGCCCGGACGGACAGGGGTTGGGGGAGCAGCACTTC CASSPDGQGLGEQHF
. TRBJ2-3 . TRBV9 TGTGCCAGCAGCGTAGACGGGGTGGAAGATACGCAGTATTTT CASSVDGVEDTQYF
TRBD1 TRBJ2-3 . TRBV6-4 TGTGCCAGCAGTCCTGATACAGGGGGCCCCACAGATACGCAGTATTTT CASSPDTGGPTDTQYF
. TRBJ1-3 . TRBV5-4 TGTGCCAGCAGCGTCGACAGGTCCGGAAACACCATATATTTT CASSVDRSGNTIYF
. TRBJ2-2 once TRBV6-6 TGTGCCAGCAGTTACTCAGGGGCCCGGACCGGGGAGCTGTTTTTT CASSYSGARTGELFF
TRBD1 TRBJ1-1 . TRBV5-6 TGTGCCAGCAGCTTAACAGGGGGCGCGGGGAACACTGAAGCTTTCTTT CASSLTGGAGNTEAFF
. TRBJ2-2 once TRBV5-1 TGCGCCAGCAGCTTGCAGGGTTCTGGCGGGGAGCTGTTTTTT CASSLQGSGGELFF
. TRBJ2-1 . TRBV2 TGTGCCAGCACATTAACAGGATCAAAAAGTTACAATGAGCAGTTCTTC CASTLTGSKSYNEQFF
. TRBJ2-5 . TRBV30 TGTGCCTGGAGTGTACAGGGAGAGACCCAGTACTTC CAWSVQGETQYF
. TRBJ2-3 . TRBV6-4 TGTGCCAGCAGCCCCGAGGTGCGGGGGCCAGATACGCAGTATTTT CASSPEVRGPDTQYF
TRBD2 TRBJ2-5 . TRBV5-1 TGCGCCAGCAGCTTGGATGGACTAGCGGGAGTGGAGACCCAGTACTTC CASSLDGLAGVETQYF
. TRBJ2-7 once TRBV4-3 TGCGCCAGCAGCCAAGATACTAACCTAGAGCAGTACTTC CASSQDTNLEQYF
. TRBJ2-7 . TRBV6-1 TGTGCCAGCAGTGAGCGTGGGACTCCCGGGGAGCAGTACTTC CASSERGTPGEQYF
TRBD1 TRBJ2-7 few TRBV6-5 TGTGCCAGCAGTTACTCGACAGGGGGCTACGAGCAGTACTTC CASSYSTGGYEQYF
TRBD1 TRBJ1-4 . TRBV19 TGTGCCAGTAGTGCGACAGGGAGCAAAGAAAAACTGTTTTTT CASSATGSKEKLFF
TRBD1 TRBJ2-7 . TRBV6-1 TGTGCCAGCAGTGAAGATGAGGGACAGGCCTACGAGCAGTACTTC CASSEDEGQAYEQYF
TRBD2 TRBJ2-1 . TRBV5-1 TGCGCCAGCAGCTTGGACCCGGGACTAGGTTCCAATGAGCAGTTCTTC CASSLDPGLGSNEQFF
TRBD1 TRBJ1-5 . TRBV2 TGTGCCAGCGGGACAGGGAGGGGAAGGCCCCAGCATTTT CASGTGRGRPQHF
. TRBJ2-7 once TRBV11-2 TGTGCCAGCAGCTTAGGAGGATCCTACGAGCAGTACTTC CASSLGGSYEQYF
TRBD1 TRBJ2-5 . TRBV12-5 TGTGCTAGTGGTTTGAAACCAGGACAGGACGACCAACAAGAGACCCAGTACTTC CASGLKPGQDDQQETQYF
TRBD1 TRBJ1-6 . TRBV5-1 TGCGCCAGCAGCTTACAGGGGGACAATTCACCCCTCCACTTT CASSLQGDNSPLHF
. TRBJ1-3 . TRBV14 TGTGCCAGCAGCCAATTCTCTCGAGCGGGAAACACCATATATTTT CASSQFSRAGNTIYF
. TRBJ1-1 . TRBV7-9 TGTGCCAGCAGCTTTGGCGGGAACACTGAAGCTTTCTTT CASSFGGNTEAFF
. TRBJ2-7 . TRBV12-2 TGTGCAAGTCGCTTAGTCCCCCGGGGATACGAGCAGTACTTC CASRLVPRGYEQYF
TRBD1 TRBJ2-1 . TRBV9 TGTGCCAGCAGCGTAGGCACAGGGGGCTACAATGAGCAGTTCTTC CASSVGTGGYNEQFF
TRBD2 TRBJ2-1 . TRBV19 TGTGCCAGTAGTATACTAGCGGGGACCTACAATGAGCAGTTCTTC CASSILAGTYNEQFF
. TRBJ2-3 . TRBV7-9 TGTTCCAGCAGCTCTGTATCCGATACGCAGTATTTT CSSSSVSDTQYF
. TRBJ2-1 . TRBV29-1 TGCAGCGCCTCGGGGGACGGGCACAATGAGCAGTTCTTC CSASGDGHNEQFF
. TRBJ2-2 . TRBV6-1 TGTGCCAGCAGGACTGTGAACCGCGGGGAGCTGTTTTTT CASRTVNRGELFF
TRBD1 TRBJ1-2 . TRBV4-1 TGCGCCAGCAGCCAACAACAGGGGATCGACTATGGCTACACCTTC CASSQQQGIDYGYTF
TRBD2 TRBJ2-7 . TRBV9 TGTGCCAGCAGCGTATCTGGCGGGGGATCCTACGAGCAGTACTTC CASSVSGGGSYEQYF
. TRBJ2-2 few TRBV4-3 TGCGCCAGCAGCCAAATAGCGACGAACACCGGGGAGCTGTTTTTT CASSQIATNTGELFF
TRBD2 TRBJ2-7 . TRBV7-6 TGTGCCAGCAGCGTCACCCTAGCGGGAGCCTACGAGCAGTACTTC CASSVTLAGAYEQYF
. TRBJ2-7 once TRBV5-1 TGCGCCAGCAGCTTGGCCCCGGGTGTCTCCTACGAGCAGTACTTC CASSLAPGVSYEQYF
TRBD1 TRBJ2-7 . TRBV6-1 TGTGCCAGCACGGAGGGACAGGGAACTAACGAGCAGTACTTC CASTEGQGTNEQYF
. TRBJ2-4 few TRBV6-5 TGTGCCAGCAGTTACTCTTACAGGGCGGTAAACATTCAGTACTTC CASSYSYRAVNIQYF
. TRBJ2-3 . TRBV4-2 TGTGCCAGCAGCCAAGATCGGAGGTCCACAGATACGCAGTATTTT CASSQDRRSTDTQYF
TRBD1 TRBJ1-5 . TRBV4-2 TGTGCCAGCAGCCTATCGGGACAGATGAATCAGCCCCAGCATTTT CASSLSGQMNQPQHF
TRBD1 TRBJ2-1 . TRBV5-4 TGTGCCAGCAGCTGGGGACAGGTTGGTTACGGGAACAATGAGCAGTTCTTC CASSWGQVGYGNNEQFF
TRBD2 TRBJ2-2 . TRBV19 TGTGCCAGTTCACGAGGACTAGCGGGAGGGCGGAACACCGGGGAGCTGTTTTTT CASSRGLAGGRNTGELFF
. TRBJ2-1 . TRBV21-1 TGTGCCAGCAGCAAAGTCCGAGATACAGGGTTGCGAAATGAGCAGTTCTTC CASSKVRDTGLRNEQFF
. TRBJ2-3 . TRBV6-5 TGTGCCAGCACTACTACGGGGGCAGATACGCAGTATTTT CASTTTGADTQYF
. TRBJ2-7 few TRBV6-1 TGTGCCAGCAGTGAAGAGGCGACAGTCTACGAGCAGTACTTC CASSEEATVYEQYF
TRBD1 TRBJ2-6 . TRBV4-3 TGCGCCAGCAGCCTCCGGACAGGGACTGGGGCCAACGTCCTGACTTTC CASSLRTGTGANVLTF